A single sample is the source of the 12 T cell receptor beta chains below, sequenced in a study of T cells in Graves' hyperthyroidism and ophthalmopathy. Regions amplified from RNA transcripts were the TCR beta CDR3 regions. When the TCR CDR3 underwent first-round RT-PCR, the HTBI primer set was used. TCRdb redid the calling of the multiplex PCR reads with MiXCR, one entry per CDR3 protein. The sample lists roughly 700,000 distinct CDR3 sequences; approximately 15% were seen once. The sequenced sample was blood. Receptor source: a man aged 45-65 years with Graves' hyperthyroidism.

There are a few counts of this clonotype. The chain uses TRBV28 and TRBJ2-7, with 9 bases lining up with TRBD2. CDR1 MDHEN and CDR2 SYDVKM come from the germline V gene. This CDR3 is built from 14 residues. J lost 9 bases, V lost 2 bases, and 8 bases had no gene match. The CDR3 DNA sequence: TGTGCCAGCAGTTTAGGGCTAGCGGGATTCGGGCAGTACTTC. Encoded protein: CASSLGLAGFGQYF.

This clonotype was recorded many times. The rearrangement uses TRBV2 and TRBJ2-4, with D perhaps assigned TRBD1 or TRBD2 (5 bases each). The CDR3 has 13 amino acids. CDR1 is SNHLY and CDR2 is FYNNEI in the germline V gene. V lost 4 bases and J 5 bases, leaving 9 bases between the germline ends. CDR3 coding DNA: TGTGCCAGCAGTGCGGGACGAGAAAACATTCAGTACTTC. It yields the protein CASSAGRENIQYF.

The genes are TRBV19 and TRBJ2-2, with a weak D call TRBD1 (6 bases). Germline-derived CDR1 and CDR2 are LNHDA and SQIVND (reference sequence). V lost 6 bases, J lost 6 bases, and 17 bases lay in between. This CDR3 comprises 15 residues. The CDR3 loop reads CASRGPGEGAGELFF. CDR3 bases: TGTGCCAGTAGGGGGCCAGGGGAAGGGGCCGGGGAGCTGTTTTTT.

This clonotype was picked up many times. V and J are TRBV19 and TRBJ2-1; maybe TRBD2 (6 bases). This CDR3 is built from 14 residues. Trimming left V 6 bases short and J 6 bases short, with 15 bases between. CDR1 and CDR2 from the germline V gene are LNHDA and SQIVND (reference sequence). This CDR3 is CASSQGLASNEQFF. Written as DNA, the CDR3 is TGTGCCAGTAGCCAAGGGCTAGCGAGCAATGAGCAGTTCTTC.

This clonotype was seen repeatedly, ten times or more. The chain couples TRBV11-2 to TRBJ2-1; 9 bases are a match to TRBD1. Trimming removed 5 bases from V and 0 bases from J; junction bases left unmatched: 8. This CDR3 has 17 amino acids. Germline V CDR1 and CDR2: SGHAT, FQNNGV. CDR3 sequence reads: CASSVTGTGSSYNEQFF. CDR3 nucleotide sequence: TGTGCCAGCAGCGTAACCGGGACAGGGAGCTCCTACAATGAGCAGTTCTTC.

This clonotype has only a few counts. The chain uses TRBV19 and TRBJ2-1; tentative D call: TRBD2 (6 bases). Trimming pared 3 bases from V and 0 bases from J, leaving 12 bases between. The germline V gene encodes CDR1 LNHDA and CDR2 SQIVND (reference sequence). The CDR3 spans 16 residues. The CDR3 sequence is CASSMRRGNSYNEQFF. The DNA for the CDR3 is TGTGCCAGTAGTATGAGGCGGGGAAACTCCTACAATGAGCAGTTCTTC.

The genes are TRBV20-1 and TRBJ2-7; no clear D. Between the trimmed V and J ends, which lost 5 bases and 0 bases, there was a span of 5 bases. CDR3 length: 11 amino acids. Looked up from germline, CDR1 is DFQATT and CDR2 is SNEGSKA (reference sequence). CDR3 residues: CSAFASYEQYF. DNA of the CDR3: TGCAGTGCTTTCGCCTCCTACGAGCAGTACTTC.

The chain carries TRBV6-5 and TRBJ1-6; tentative D call: TRBD1 (5 bases). The V end lost 4 bases, the J end lost 8 bases, and 15 bases lay between the germline ends. The CDR3 is made up of 15 amino acids. CDR1 and CDR2 (germline): MNHEY, SVGAGI. This CDR3 is CASSSEGLRDSPLHF. Written as DNA, the CDR3 is TGTGCCAGCAGTTCTGAGGGGCTTAGGGATTCACCCCTCCACTTT.

The chain joins TRBV27 to TRBJ2-2, with D unresolved. This CDR3 is built from 14 residues. In germline, CDR1 is MNHEY, CDR2 SMNVEV (reference sequence). Trimming pared 2 bases from V and 6 bases from J, leaving 10 bases between. CDR3 bases: TGTGCCAGCAGTTTAAGGTCGGAATCCGGGGAGCTGTTTTTT. Its translation: CASSLRSESGELFF.

For this clonotype: The junction departs from the called germline gene at one end, perhaps through a read error. V is TRBV11-2 and J is TRBJ1-5, with D maybe TRBD1 (5 bases). CDR3 length equals 13 residues. Germline V gives CDR1 SGHAT, CDR2 FQNNGV. The CDR3 DNA follows: TGTGTCAGCAGCCTCAAGGGGTATCAGCCCCAGCATTTT. It translates to CVSSLKGYQPQHF.

This clonotype was counted many times. The chain links TRBV11-3 to TRBJ2-1; D is possibly TRBD2 (6 bases). Germline CDR1 and CDR2: SGHNT and YENEEA. Trimming shortened V by 6 bases and J by 4 bases, and 16 bases separated the two germline ends. The length of the CDR3 is 15 residues. The CDR3 sequence is CASSGGGLRYNEQFF. The CDR3 coding sequence is TGTGCCAGCAGTGGTGGGGGACTTCGGTACAATGAGCAGTTCTTC.

This clonotype was detected only once. The chain uses TRBV7-9 and TRBJ2-1; TRBD1 agrees at 9 bases. The junction had 5 bases not matched to a gene; V was cut back by 3 bases and J by 8 bases. CDR1 SEHNR and CDR2 FQNEAQ come from the germline V gene (reference sequence). The CDR3 runs 14 residues. This CDR3 is CASSFGDRDYEQFF. The CDR3 region has the DNA TGTGCCAGCAGCTTCGGGGACAGGGACTATGAGCAGTTCTTC.